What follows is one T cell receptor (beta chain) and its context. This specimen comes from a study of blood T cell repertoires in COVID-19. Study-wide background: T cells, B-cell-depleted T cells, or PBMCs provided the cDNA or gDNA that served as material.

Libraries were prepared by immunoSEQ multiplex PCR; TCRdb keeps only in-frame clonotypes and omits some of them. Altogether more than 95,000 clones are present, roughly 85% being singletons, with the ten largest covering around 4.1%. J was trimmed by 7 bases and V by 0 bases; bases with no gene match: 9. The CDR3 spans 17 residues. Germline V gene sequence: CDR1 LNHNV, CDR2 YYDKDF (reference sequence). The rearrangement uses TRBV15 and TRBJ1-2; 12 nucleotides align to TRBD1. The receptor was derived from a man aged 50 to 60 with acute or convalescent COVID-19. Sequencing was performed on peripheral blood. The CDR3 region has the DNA TGTGCCACCAGCAGAGATCGATCGGGGACAGGGGGCGGTGGCTACACCTTC. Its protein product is CATSRDRSGTGGGGYTF. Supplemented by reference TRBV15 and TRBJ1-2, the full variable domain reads DAMVIQNPRYQVTQFGKPVTLSCSQTLNHNVMYWYQQKSSQAPKLLFHYYDKDFNNEADTPDNFQSRRPNTSFCFLDIRSPGLGDTAMYLCATSRDRSGTGGGGYTFGSGTRLTVV.